This TCR beta chain emerged from a study of cytomegalovirus exposure and HLA in healthy donors. Study-wide results and limits: Donor immune exposure was known only as CMV serostatus. An assumption of roughly uniform sequencing depth across donors underlay the presence/absence analyses.

The CDR3 contains 12 residues. The germline V and J ends were trimmed by 2 bases and 6 bases, with 8 bases remaining between them. Germline V gene data show CDR1 as SEHNR and CDR2 as FQNEAQ (reference sequence). 13 Jbeta primers and 60 Vbeta primers were used for the PCR. Profiled with immunoSEQ multiplex PCR; TCRdb holds only in-frame clones, not every one. The table has more than 95,000 clones, 55% to 65% seen once. This clone is a singleton in its sample. Its target is not known. The sequenced material came from PBMCs. The clonotype comes from a woman between 40 and 50 years old in good health and CMV-seropositive. This chain links TRBV7-9 with TRBJ2-7; D not resolved. The CDR3 loop reads CASSLNPSEQYF. The CDR3 nucleotides read TGTGCCAGCAGCTTAAACCCCAGCGAGCAGTACTTC.